This TCR beta chain was profiled in a study of CD8 T cells in ankylosing spondylitis. Whole-study findings and limits: Certain motif variants had earlier been reported in reactive arthritis synovial fluid and blood. Apparently characteristic of ankylosing spondylitis blood was a TCR beta motif (under ten highly homologous variants).

CDR3 length: 12 amino acids. Germline CDR1 MGHDK, CDR2 SYGVNS. Trimming left V 7 bases short and J 4 bases short, with 10 bases between. Each CDR3 protein is one row after TCRdb ran MiXCR on the 5' RACE reads. The repertoire consists of approximately 550,000 distinct CDR3 sequences, with roughly an eighth occurring once and the leading ten covering around 6.8%. At least ten counts were recorded for this clonotype. Its antigen is unidentified. The sequence was collected from a male donor with ankylosing spondylitis. This chain connects TRBV25-1 to TRBJ1-1; no firm D call. Sequencing was performed on blood, either unsorted or a sorted T cell fraction (not recorded which). DNA for the CDR3: TGTGCCAGCATGTACTCGGGCACTGAAGCTTTCTTT. Residues: CASMYSGTEAFF.